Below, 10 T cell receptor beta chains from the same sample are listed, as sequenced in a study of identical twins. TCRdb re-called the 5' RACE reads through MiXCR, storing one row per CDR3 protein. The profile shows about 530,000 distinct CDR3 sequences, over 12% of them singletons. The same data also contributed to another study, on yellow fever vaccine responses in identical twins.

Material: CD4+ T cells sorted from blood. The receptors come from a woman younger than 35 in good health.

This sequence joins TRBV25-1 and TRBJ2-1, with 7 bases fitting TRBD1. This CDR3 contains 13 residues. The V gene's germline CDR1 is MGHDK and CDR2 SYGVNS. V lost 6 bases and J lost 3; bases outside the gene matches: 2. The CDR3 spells CASRDRSYNEQFF. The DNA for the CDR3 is TGTGCCAGCAGGGACAGGAGCTACAATGAGCAGTTCTTC.

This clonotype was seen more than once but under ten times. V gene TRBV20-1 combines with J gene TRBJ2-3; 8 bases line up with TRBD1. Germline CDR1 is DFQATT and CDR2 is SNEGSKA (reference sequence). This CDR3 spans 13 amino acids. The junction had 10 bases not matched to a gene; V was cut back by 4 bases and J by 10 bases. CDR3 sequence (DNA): TGCAGTGCTACCGGGACAGGTACCCCGGCGCAGTATTTT. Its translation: CSATGTGTPAQYF.

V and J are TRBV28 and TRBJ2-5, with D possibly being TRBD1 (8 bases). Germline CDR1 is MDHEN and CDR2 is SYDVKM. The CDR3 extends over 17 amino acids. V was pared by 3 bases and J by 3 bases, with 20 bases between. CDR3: CASSFHYRGRAEETQYF. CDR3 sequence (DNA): TGTGCCAGCAGTTTCCACTACAGGGGGAGGGCCGAAGAGACCCAGTACTTC.

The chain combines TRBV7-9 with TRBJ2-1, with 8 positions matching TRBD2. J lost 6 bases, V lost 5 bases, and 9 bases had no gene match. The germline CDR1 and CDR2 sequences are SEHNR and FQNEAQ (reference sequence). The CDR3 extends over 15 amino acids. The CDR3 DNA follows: TGTGCCAGCAGCCTTCGGGTAGCGGGGATCAATGAGCAGTTCTTC. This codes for CASSLRVAGINEQFF.

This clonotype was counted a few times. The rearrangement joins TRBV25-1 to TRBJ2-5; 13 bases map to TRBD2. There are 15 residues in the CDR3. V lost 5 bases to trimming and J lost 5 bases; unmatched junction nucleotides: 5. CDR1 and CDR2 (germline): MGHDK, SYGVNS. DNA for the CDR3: TGTGCCAGCAGTCCCTGGACTAGCGGGGGCGAGACCCAGTACTTC. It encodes CASSPWTSGGETQYF.

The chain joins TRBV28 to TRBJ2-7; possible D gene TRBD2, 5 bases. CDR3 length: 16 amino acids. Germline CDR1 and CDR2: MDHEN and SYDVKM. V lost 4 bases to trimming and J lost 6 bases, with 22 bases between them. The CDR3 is CASSSSRTGNLGEQYF. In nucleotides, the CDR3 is TGTGCCAGCAGTTCATCAAGGACGGGGAACCTGGGCGAGCAGTACTTC.

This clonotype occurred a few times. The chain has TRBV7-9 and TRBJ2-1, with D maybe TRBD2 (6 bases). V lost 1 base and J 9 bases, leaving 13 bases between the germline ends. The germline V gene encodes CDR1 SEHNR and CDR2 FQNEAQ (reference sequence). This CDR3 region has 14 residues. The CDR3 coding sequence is TGTGCCAGCAGCTTAGAGGGACCAGCGGGTGAGCAGTTCTTC. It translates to CASSLEGPAGEQFF.

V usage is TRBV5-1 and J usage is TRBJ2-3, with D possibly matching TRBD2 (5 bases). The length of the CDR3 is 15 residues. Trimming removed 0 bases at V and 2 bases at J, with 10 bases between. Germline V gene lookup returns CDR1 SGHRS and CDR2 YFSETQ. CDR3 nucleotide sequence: TGCGCCAGCAGCTTGGGGTCTAGCTTCACAGATACGCAGTATTTT. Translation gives CASSLGSSFTDTQYF.

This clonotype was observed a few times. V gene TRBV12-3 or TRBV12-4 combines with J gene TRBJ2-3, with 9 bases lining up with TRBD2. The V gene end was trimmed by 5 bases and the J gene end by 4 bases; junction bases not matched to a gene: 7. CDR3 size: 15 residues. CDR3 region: CASSPQRTSADTQYF. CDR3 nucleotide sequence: TGTGCCAGCAGTCCCCAGAGGACTAGCGCAGATACGCAGTATTTT.

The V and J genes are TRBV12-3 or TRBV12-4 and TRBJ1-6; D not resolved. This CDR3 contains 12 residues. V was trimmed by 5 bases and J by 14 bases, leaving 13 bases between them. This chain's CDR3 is CASSASRGSLHF. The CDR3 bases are TGTGCCAGCAGTGCATCCCGCGGATCCCTCCACTTT.